This T cell receptor beta chain was captured by sequencing in a study of cytomegalovirus exposure and HLA in healthy donors. Study-wide results and limits: The study flagged about 150 TCR beta chains as cytomegalovirus-associated.

Unrecorded immune exposures were likely, despite nominal health at sampling. PCR involved 60 Vbeta and 13 Jbeta primers. Assay used: immunoSEQ multiplex PCR; TCRdb lists only in-frame clones, some missing. The sample shows 150,000 to 200,000 clones, about 80% of them seen only once. Remarks on this clone: Its cognate antigen is unknown.

The germline gives CDR1 SGHVS, CDR2 FQNEAQ. This CDR3 is 15 amino acids long. V trimming: 4 bases; J trimming: 3 bases; junction bases outside the gene matches: 8. This TCR was recovered from a man between 18 and 29 years old in good health and CMV-seropositive. This sequence joins TRBV7-8 and TRBJ2-5; the match to TRBD1 covers 7 bases. The source material was PBMCs. For the CDR3, the DNA is TGTGCCAGCAGCTCGTTACAGGGGATGGAAGAGACCCAGTACTTC. Translated, it gives CASSSLQGMEETQYF.